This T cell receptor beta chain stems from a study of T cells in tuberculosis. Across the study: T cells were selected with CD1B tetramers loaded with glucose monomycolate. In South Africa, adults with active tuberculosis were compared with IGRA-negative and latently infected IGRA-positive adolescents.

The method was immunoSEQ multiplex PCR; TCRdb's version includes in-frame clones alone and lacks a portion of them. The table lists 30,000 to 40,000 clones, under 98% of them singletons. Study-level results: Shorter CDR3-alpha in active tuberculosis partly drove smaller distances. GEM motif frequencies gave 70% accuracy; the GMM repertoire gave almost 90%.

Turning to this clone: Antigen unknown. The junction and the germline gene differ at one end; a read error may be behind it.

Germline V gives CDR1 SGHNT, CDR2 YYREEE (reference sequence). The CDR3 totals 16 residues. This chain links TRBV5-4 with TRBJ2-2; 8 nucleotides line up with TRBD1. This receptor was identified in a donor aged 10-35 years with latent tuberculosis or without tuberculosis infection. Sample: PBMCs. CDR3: CASSLGGTGNTGELFF. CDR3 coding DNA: TGTGCCAGTAGCTTGGGTGGGACAGGGAACACCGGGGAGCTGTTTTTT.